This entry lists 29 T cell receptor beta chains sequenced from one sample in a study of cytomegalovirus exposure and HLA in healthy donors. Use of 60 Vbeta and 13 Jbeta primers characterized the PCR. Sequenced by immunoSEQ multiplex PCR; TCRdb stores in-frame clones only, minus some. The sample has around 120,000 clones, around 80% seen once. Sequencing was done on a sample of PBMCs. Source of these receptors: a woman in her thirties or forties in good health and CMV-seropositive.

This sequence joins TRBV7-2 and TRBJ1-1; D possibly corresponds to TRBD1 (6 bases). Germline CDR1 and CDR2: SGHTA and FQGNSA. V gave up 3 bases and J gave up 4 bases, with 18 bases separating them. The CDR3 spans 16 residues. The CDR3 region has the DNA TGTGCCAGCAGCTTTTTCTGGGGCAGGGGAACCACTGAAGCTTTCTTT. This encodes CASSFFWGRGTTEAFF.

This clone has a handful of counts. The gene calls are TRBV5-8 and TRBJ2-3; D might be TRBD1 (6 bases). This CDR3 contains 14 residues. The V and J ends lost 1 base and 3 bases respectively, with 9 bases between them. Germline-derived CDR1 and CDR2 are SGHTS and YDEGEE. The CDR3 DNA follows: TGTGCCAGCAGCTTGCTGGGGGCGACAGATACGCAGTATTTT. Amino acids: CASSLLGATDTQYF.

This chain connects TRBV7-9 to TRBJ1-4, with 7 bases fitting TRBD1. Germline loops: CDR1 SEHNR, CDR2 FQNEAQ (reference sequence). V dropped 0 bases and J dropped 8; count of bases not matched to a gene: 6. The CDR3 consists of 15 residues. The CDR3 DNA reads TGTGCCAGCAGCTTAGCAACAGGGGCTTACGAAAAACTGTTTTTT. It specifies CASSLATGAYEKLFF.

This clone was counted a single time. This chain links TRBV5-6 with TRBJ1-2; possible D gene TRBD1, 6 bases. V was pared by 4 bases and J by 8 bases, with 12 bases between. The germline V gene has CDR1 SGHDT and CDR2 YYEEEE. The CDR3 runs 12 residues. This chain's CDR3 is CASSIQGRGYTF. In DNA, the CDR3 is TGTGCCAGCAGCATACAGGGACGAGGCTACACCTTC.

The CDR3 coding sequence is TGTGCCAGCAGCTTAGGTGTGGTTCCGGGCACAGATACGCAGTATTTT. Amino acids: CASSLGVVPGTDTQYF. The chain joins TRBV7-9 to TRBJ2-3; D remains ambiguous. CDR3 size: 16 residues. The germline V and J ends were trimmed by 1 base and 1 base, with 12 bases remaining between them. Germline CDR1 reads SEHNR; CDR2 reads FQNEAQ (reference sequence). The entire variable domain, with the rest obtained from reference TRBV7-9 and TRBJ2-3, is as follows: DTGVSQNPRHKITKRGQNVTFRCDPISEHNRLYWYRQTLGQGPEFLTYFQNEAQLEKSRLLSDRFSAERPKGSFSTLEIQRTEQGDSAMYLCASSLGVVPGTDTQYFGPGTRLTVL.

The chain carries TRBV10-3 and TRBJ2-1, with a tentative D call TRBD2 (6 bases). The CDR3 spans 14 residues. CDR1 is ENHRY, CDR2 SYGVKD, per germline. The V end lost 4 bases, the J end lost 5 bases, and 12 bases lay between the germline ends. The CDR3 sequence is CAISASSGNNEQFF. CDR3 coding DNA: TGTGCCATCAGTGCGAGTAGCGGAAACAATGAGCAGTTCTTC.

This clone showed up just a few times. The genes are TRBV21-1 and TRBJ1-6; TRBD1, the table's D call, was not compared with the DNA. TRBV21-1 is annotated as a pseudogene. The CDR3 is 15 residues long. In nucleotides, the CDR3 is TGTGCCAGCAGGAAGGGGGCCAGGGAGCATTCACCCCTCCACTTT. Translating gives CASRKGAREHSPLHF.

The V gene is TRBV19, the J gene TRBJ1-4; 10 positions agree with TRBD1. V was pared by 5 bases and J by 0 bases, with 3 bases of the junction left unmatched. The CDR3 is made up of 16 amino acids. Germline values: CDR1 LNHDA, CDR2 SQIVND (reference sequence). CDR3 sequence reads: CASSRDRGTTNEKLFF. As DNA, the CDR3 is TGTGCCAGTAGTCGGGACAGGGGAACAACTAATGAAAAACTGTTTTTT.

The chain is built from TRBV19 and TRBJ1-4; TRBD1 matches at 7 bases. J gave up 4 bases and V 3 bases, and 17 bases lay outside the gene matches. CDR3 length equals 19 residues. Looked up from germline, CDR1 is LNHDA and CDR2 is SQIVND (reference sequence). The CDR3 bases are TGTGCCAGTAGTATTAACCGGGACAGTCCCCAGCAGAGTAATGAAAAACTGTTTTTT. It yields the protein CASSINRDSPQQSNEKLFF.

CDR3 loop: CASSRGDNNEQFF. The CDR3 DNA reads as TGTGCCAGCTCACGGGGAGATAACAATGAGCAGTTCTTC. The chain joins TRBV18 to TRBJ2-1, with D tentatively TRBD2 (5 bases). Per the germline V gene, CDR1 is KGHSH and CDR2 is LQKENI. This CDR3 comprises 13 residues. The V and J ends lost 4 bases and 5 bases respectively, with 9 bases between them.

On this clone itself: Compared with germline, one end of the junction differs, possibly owing to a read error. The sample contains more than one DNA sequence encoding this CDR3. This chain links TRBV2 with TRBJ2-3, with D possibly being TRBD2 (6 bases). CDR3 size: 15 residues. Germline V gives CDR1 SNHLY, CDR2 FYNNEI. CDR3 amino acids: CASSADYPSTDTQYF. CDR3 DNA sequence: TGTGCCAGTAGTGCGGACTACCCTAGCACAGATACGCAGTATTTT.

This sequence joins TRBV5-1 and TRBJ1-2; D unclear. The CDR3 contains 11 residues. V dropped 0 bases and J dropped 11 bases, with 8 bases sitting between them. Germline V gene lookup returns CDR1 SGHRS and CDR2 YFSETQ. DNA of the CDR3: TGCGCCAGCAGCTTGGACGGTGTGTACACCTTC. Translated, it gives CASSLDGVYTF.

The V and J genes are TRBV6-5 and TRBJ1-3, with TRBD1 matching 9 bases. CDR1 MNHEY and CDR2 SVGAGI come from the germline V gene. The CDR3 has 14 amino acids. V gave up 2 bases and J gave up 8 bases; unmatched junction bases: 4. CDR3: CASSYGTGPDTIYF. CDR3 sequence (DNA): TGTGCCAGCAGTTACGGGACAGGGCCAGACACCATATATTTT.

This sequence joins TRBV11-2 and TRBJ2-5; tentative D call: TRBD2 (6 bases). This CDR3 has 15 amino acids. Germline CDR1 SGHAT, CDR2 FQNNGV. Trimming pared 1 base from V and 2 bases from J, leaving 11 bases between. In DNA, the CDR3 is TGTGCCAGCAGCTTAGTCGGGGGTCAGCAAGAGACCCAGTACTTC. The encoded protein is CASSLVGGQQETQYF.

The chain recombines TRBV5-4 with TRBJ2-5; maybe TRBD2 (5 bases). The CDR3 sequence is 14 residues long. The V gene's germline CDR1 is SGHNT and CDR2 YYREEE (reference sequence). V was cut by 2 bases and J by 2 bases, with 10 bases left in between. The DNA for the CDR3 is TGTGCCAGCAGCTTCCGGGGAACGCAAGAGACCCAGTACTTC. The encoded protein is CASSFRGTQETQYF. The full variable domain, in which reference TRBV5-4 and TRBJ2-5 provide the parts outside the CDR3, is ETGVTQSPTHLIKTRGQQVTLRCSSQSGHNTVSWYQQALGQGPQFIFQYYREEENGRGNFPPRFSGLQFPNYSSELNVNALELDDSALYLCASSFRGTQETQYFGPGTRLLVL.

V is TRBV10-2 and J is TRBJ1-6; a possible D gene is TRBD1 (5 bases). V gave up 7 bases and J gave up 8 bases, with 15 bases separating them. The CDR3 runs to 14 residues. Germline V gives CDR1 WSHSY, CDR2 SAAADI. CDR3 in amino acids: CASKPGLADSPLHF. CDR3 DNA: TGCGCCAGCAAACCGGGACTAGCCGATTCACCCCTCCACTTT.

The table lists this clone with a count of one. This chain joins TRBV7-3 and TRBJ2-2; D perhaps matches TRBD2 (6 bases). This CDR3 contains 13 residues. The germline CDR1 and CDR2 sequences are SGHTA and FQGTGA. V shed 2 bases and J shed 6 bases, with 7 bases lying between them. For the CDR3, the DNA is TGTGCCAGCAGCTTAGGAGGGGCCGGGGAGCTGTTTTTT. Translated: CASSLGGAGELFF.

The V and J genes are TRBV19 and TRBJ2-1; D gene unclear. Germline values: CDR1 LNHDA, CDR2 SQIVND (reference sequence). The V end lost 3 bases, the J end lost 8 bases, and 11 bases lay between the germline ends. CDR3 length equals 13 residues. CDR3 in amino acids: CASSIRVVDEQFF. The CDR3 DNA follows: TGTGCCAGTAGTATTCGGGTGGTCGATGAGCAGTTCTTC.

V is TRBV6-5 and J is TRBJ1-6; no firm D call. CDR3 size: 13 residues. Germline V gene data show CDR1 as MNHEY and CDR2 as SVGAGI. The V gene lost 7 bases and the J gene lost 7 bases, with 11 bases spanning the gap. CDR3 loop: CASTRGRNSPLHF. CDR3 bases: TGTGCCAGCACCAGAGGGAGGAATTCACCCCTCCACTTT.

This chain uses TRBV5-4 with TRBJ2-3; D may be TRBD2 (6 bases). The CDR3 runs 14 residues. Germline values: CDR1 SGHNT, CDR2 YYREEE (reference sequence). V lost 4 bases and J 3 bases, leaving 12 bases between the germline ends. In nucleotides, the CDR3 is TGTGCCAGCAGCCTCGAGGGGAGGACAGATACGCAGTATTTT. The encoded protein is CASSLEGRTDTQYF. Full variable domain (rest looked up from reference TRBV5-4 and TRBJ2-3): ETGVTQSPTHLIKTRGQQVTLRCSSQSGHNTVSWYQQALGQGPQFIFQYYREEENGRGNFPPRFSGLQFPNYSSELNVNALELDDSALYLCASSLEGRTDTQYFGPGTRLTVL.

This chain connects TRBV6-5 to TRBJ1-1; possibly TRBD1 for D (5 bases). The germline V gene has CDR1 MNHEY and CDR2 SVGAGI. V was shortened by 2 bases and J by 1 base, with 11 bases between the two germline ends. The CDR3 extends over 15 amino acids. Here the CDR3 reads CASSYRGHTNTEAFF. The CDR3 nucleotides are TGTGCCAGCAGTTACCGCGGACACACGAACACTGAAGCTTTCTTT.

In this sample, this clone turned up once. The chain is built from TRBV5-4 and TRBJ1-6; TRBD1 is a possible D gene (6 bases). The germline V and J ends were trimmed by 0 bases and 11 bases, with 15 bases remaining between them. This CDR3 comprises 15 residues. The germline CDR1 and CDR2 sequences are SGHNT and YYREEE (reference sequence). The CDR3 bases are TGTGCCAGCAGCTTGGTGGGGGCCGGGTCACCACCCCTCCACTTT. Translated, it gives CASSLVGAGSPPLHF.

V usage is TRBV4-2 and J usage is TRBJ2-2, with D possibly TRBD2 on 6 matching bases. From germline, CDR1 is LGHNA and CDR2 YNFKEQ. V was shortened by 0 bases and J by 5 bases, with 13 bases between the two germline ends. The CDR3 is 16 amino acids. The CDR3 DNA sequence: TGTGCCAGCAGCCAAGATTGGGGGGATCAGACCGGGGAGCTGTTTTTT. As protein: CASSQDWGDQTGELFF.

This chain connects TRBV27 to TRBJ2-7, with a tentative D call TRBD2 (6 bases). Germline values: CDR1 MNHEY, CDR2 SMNVEV (reference sequence). V lost 6 bases and J 0 bases, leaving 21 bases between the germline ends. This CDR3 region has 17 residues. The CDR3, as DNA: TGTGCCAGCAGCCTAAGGGTAGCGGCGCCAAGCTCCTACGAGCAGTACTTC. Translating gives CASSLRVAAPSSYEQYF.

V gene TRBV18 combines with J gene TRBJ2-5, with 12 bases fitting TRBD2. The CDR3 has 16 amino acids. V was clipped by 0 bases and J by 5 bases; unmatched bases: 4. The germline V gene encodes CDR1 KGHSH and CDR2 LQKENI. The CDR3 DNA sequence: TGTGCCAGCTCACCACCCCTAGCGGGAGGGTACGAGACCCAGTACTTC. It specifies CASSPPLAGGYETQYF.

This clone turned up a few times. The V and J genes are TRBV4-2 and TRBJ2-7; no clear D gene. The CDR3 is 15 amino acids. Per the germline V gene, CDR1 is LGHNA and CDR2 is YNFKEQ. V was cut by 1 base and J by 2 bases, with 12 bases left in between. CDR3 loop: CASSQASRLTYEQYF. The CDR3 region has the DNA TGTGCCAGCAGCCAAGCTTCGAGGCTAACCTACGAGCAGTACTTC.

The rearrangement joins TRBV29-1 to TRBJ1-5, with a weak D call TRBD1 (6 bases). This CDR3 spans 12 amino acids. Trimming left V 6 bases short and J 4 bases short, with 10 bases between. Germline CDR1 reads SQVTM; CDR2 reads ANQGSEA. CDR3 DNA sequence: TGCAGCGTCCGGCAGGGGAATCAGCCCCAGCATTTT. The encoded protein is CSVRQGNQPQHF.

V usage is TRBV6-6 and J usage is TRBJ1-6; 9 nucleotides match TRBD1. The germline gives CDR1 MNHNY, CDR2 SVGAGI (reference sequence). V lost 6 bases to trimming and J lost 8 bases; unmatched junction nucleotides: 5. The CDR3 loop spans 14 amino acids. The CDR3 nucleotides are TGTGCCAGCAGCCAGGACAGGGGAGATTCACCCCTCCACTTT. It codes for CASSQDRGDSPLHF.

This rearrangement joins TRBV4-2 to TRBJ2-1, with D hard to call. Looked up from germline, CDR1 is LGHNA and CDR2 is YNFKEQ. Deletions cut 1 base from V and 6 bases from J, with 7 bases between. The CDR3 is made up of 13 amino acids. The DNA for the CDR3 is TGTGCCAGCAGCCAAGGCGATTCCAATGAGCAGTTCTTC. Its translation is CASSQGDSNEQFF.